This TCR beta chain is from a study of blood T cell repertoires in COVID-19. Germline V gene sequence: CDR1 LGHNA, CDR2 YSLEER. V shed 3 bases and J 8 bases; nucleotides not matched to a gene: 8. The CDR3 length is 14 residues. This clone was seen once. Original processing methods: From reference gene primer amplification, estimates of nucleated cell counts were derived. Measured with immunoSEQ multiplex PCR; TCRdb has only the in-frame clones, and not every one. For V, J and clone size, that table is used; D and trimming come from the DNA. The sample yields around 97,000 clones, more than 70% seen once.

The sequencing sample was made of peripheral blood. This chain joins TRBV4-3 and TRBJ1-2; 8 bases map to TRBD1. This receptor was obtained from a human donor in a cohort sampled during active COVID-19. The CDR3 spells CASSHRGQGRGYTF. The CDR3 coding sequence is TGCGCCAGCAGCCACCGCGGACAGGGACGGGGCTACACCTTC.